The entry below describes one T cell receptor (beta chain). What it binds is not known. The sample belongs to a study of cytomegalovirus exposure and HLA in healthy donors. The CDR3 extends over 13 amino acids. CDR1 is SQVTM and CDR2 is ANQGSEA in the germline V gene. The J segment lost 0 bases and the V segment lost 7 bases, leaving 3 bases of the junction unmatched. The PCR had 60 Vbeta and 13 Jbeta primers. The repertoire was sequenced with immunoSEQ multiplex PCR; TCRdb's copy has only in-frame clones and lacks some. Of about 200,000 clones in the sample, about 70% were seen once. Study-level findings and limits: There were some V segments, including TRBV6-2 and TRBV6-3, excluded as indistinguishable. Data from an earlier analysis indicated that most TCR beta V segments were productive either about 87% or about 30% of the time.

The chain carries TRBV29-1 and TRBJ2-7, with 10 bases fitting TRBD2. This clonotype originated in a woman aged 25-40 years in good health and CMV-seronegative. The sequenced sample was PBMCs. The CDR3 nucleotides are TGCAGCGGGAGGACTAGCGGCTCCTACGAGCAGTACTTC. This translates into CSGRTSGSYEQYF.